This entry lists 25 T cell receptor beta chains sequenced from one sample in a study of blood T cell repertoires in COVID-19. Using immunoSEQ multiplex PCR, the repertoire was profiled, and TCRdb retains in-frame clones only, with some absent. The table shows hundreds of thousands of clones, with 80% to 85% occurring only once. Sequenced input: peripheral blood. These receptors came from an older woman with active or convalescent COVID-19.

This chain uses TRBV7-9 with TRBJ2-2; D is perhaps TRBD1 (5 bases). The germline gives CDR1 SEHNR, CDR2 FQNEAQ (reference sequence). The ends were cut back, 1 base at V and 4 bases at J, with 10 bases in the middle. The CDR3 is 15 amino acids. Here the CDR3 DNA reads TGTGCCAGCAGCTTAGGACAGCCGAGCACCGGGGAGCTGTTTTTT. Translation: CASSLGQPSTGELFF.

This sequence joins TRBV21-1 and TRBJ2-5; no DNA check was done on the table's D call, TRBD2. TRBV21-1 is assigned pseudogene status. The CDR3 runs 12 residues. CDR3 in DNA: TGTGCCAGCAGCAAAGTACGGGAGACCCAGTACTTC. Protein: CASSKVRETQYF.

V and J are TRBV21-1 and TRBJ1-1; TRBD1 was called by the table and not checked on the DNA. TRBV21-1 is reported as a pseudogene. The CDR3 loop spans 14 amino acids. This CDR3 reads CASSMDSQNTEAFF. The CDR3 DNA reads as TGTGCCAGCAGCATGGACAGTCAGAACACTGAAGCTTTCTTT.

The genes are TRBV6-2 or TRBV6-3 and TRBJ1-2; D may be TRBD1 (5 bases). The CDR3 extends over 15 amino acids. CDR1 and CDR2 from the germline V gene are MNHEY and SVGEGT. V dropped 4 bases and J dropped 3 bases, with 15 bases sitting between them. The CDR3 is CASSSSRDFDYGYTF. Written as DNA, the CDR3 is TGTGCCAGCAGTTCGTCGAGGGACTTCGACTATGGCTACACCTTC.

The V call is TRBV7-9, the J call TRBJ1-2; D ambiguous. This CDR3 comprises 14 residues. Between the trimmed V and J ends, which lost 7 bases and 2 bases, there was a span of 14 bases. Germline CDR1 is SEHNR and CDR2 is FQNEAQ (reference sequence). The CDR3 nucleotides read TGTGCCAGCACCGTTCACACGGGGAACTATGGCTACACCTTC. This sequence encodes CASTVHTGNYGYTF.

Comment on this clone: Other DNA sequences in this sample translate to the same CDR3. The chain uses TRBV11-2 and TRBJ2-7, with TRBD1 identical over 11 bases. The CDR3 runs to 15 residues. Germline CDR1 SGHAT, CDR2 FQNNGV. With 5 bases clipped from V and 0 bases from J, the junction kept 3 bases outside the gene matches. The chain's CDR3 is CASSPGTGGSYEQYF. As DNA, the CDR3 is TGTGCCAGCAGCCCCGGGACAGGGGGCTCCTACGAGCAGTACTTC.

This sequence joins TRBV7-8 and TRBJ2-7, with 9 positions matching TRBD2. V trimming: 4 bases; J trimming: 2 bases; junction bases outside the gene matches: 6. CDR1 and CDR2 from the germline V gene are SGHVS and FQNEAQ. The CDR3 is 15 residues long. Here the CDR3 DNA reads TGTGCCAGCAGCTCGGAGCGCGGGGGGGCCTACGAGCAGTACTTC. It translates to CASSSERGGAYEQYF.

The rearrangement uses TRBV5-8 and TRBJ2-7; maybe TRBD1 (6 bases). The germline V and J ends were trimmed by 7 bases and 3 bases, with 20 bases remaining between them. Per the germline V gene, CDR1 is SGHTS and CDR2 is YDEGEE. This CDR3 has 15 amino acids. The CDR3 region is CASVARQAILYEQYF. The CDR3 bases are TGTGCCAGCGTTGCCCGACAGGCCATTCTCTACGAGCAGTACTTC.

J is TRBJ2-5 and V is TRBV5-1; TRBD2 matches 10 bases. CDR3 length equals 18 residues. V was pared by 4 bases and J by 1 base, with 13 bases of the junction left unmatched. Looked up from germline, CDR1 is SGHRS and CDR2 is YFSETQ. The CDR3 DNA is TGCGCCAGCAGCCCGGTCCCCTCTAGCGGGGGACCCCAAGAGACCCAGTACTTC. This translates into CASSPVPSSGGPQETQYF.

V and J are TRBV11-2 and TRBJ2-3; D perhaps matches TRBD2 (5 bases). The CDR3 has 15 amino acids. The germline V gene encodes CDR1 SGHAT and CDR2 FQNNGV. V was cut by 2 bases and J by 0 bases, with 9 bases left in between. In DNA, the CDR3 is TGTGCCAGCAGCTTAATTCGGACTAGCACAGATACGCAGTATTTT. Translating gives CASSLIRTSTDTQYF. Full variable domain (rest looked up from reference TRBV11-2 and TRBJ2-3): EAGVAQSPRYKIIEKRQSVAFWCNPISGHATLYWYQQILGQGPKLLIQFQNNGVVDDSQLPKDRFSAERLKGVDSTLKIQPAKLEDSAVYLCASSLIRTSTDTQYFGPGTRLTVL.

CDR3 coding DNA: TGCGCCAGCAGTCAATCTGGGCCGAACCTCTATGGCTACACCTTC. Amino acid sequence: CASSQSGPNLYGYTF. The rearrangement joins TRBV23-1 to TRBJ1-2; no clear D gene. TRBV23-1 qualifies as an ORF whose function is uncertain. Trimming pared 0 bases from V and 4 bases from J, leaving 12 bases between. This CDR3 has 15 residues.

The V gene is TRBV5-1, the J gene TRBJ2-3; 9 bases align to TRBD2. J lost 5 bases, V lost 0 bases, and 4 bases had no gene match. The CDR3 sequence is 15 residues long. CDR1 is SGHRS, CDR2 YFSETQ, per germline. The CDR3 is CASSLASGAQDTQYF. The CDR3 DNA reads as TGCGCCAGCAGCTTGGCTAGCGGGGCCCAAGATACGCAGTATTTT.

This chain connects TRBV5-1 to TRBJ1-2; 9 nucleotides match TRBD1. CDR3 size: 14 residues. Germline values: CDR1 SGHRS, CDR2 YFSETQ. The V gene end was trimmed by 3 bases and the J gene end by 4 bases; junction bases not matched to a gene: 4. As DNA, the CDR3 is TGCGCCAGCAGCTGGCGGGGACAGGGCTATGGCTACACCTTC. Residues: CASSWRGQGYGYTF.

The genes are TRBV18 and TRBJ2-7; 12 bases fit TRBD1. V shed 0 bases and J 2 bases; nucleotides not matched to a gene: 2. CDR3 length: 16 amino acids. Looked up from germline, CDR1 is KGHSH and CDR2 is LQKENI. Here the CDR3 reads CASSPPGQGAPYEQYF. CDR3 in DNA: TGTGCCAGCTCACCACCGGGACAGGGGGCTCCCTACGAGCAGTACTTC.

The chain employs TRBV12-5 and TRBJ2-4; TRBD1 matches 9 bases. The V and J ends lost 3 bases and 7 bases, in that order; junction bases with no gene match: 1. The CDR3 covers 13 residues. Germline V gene lookup returns CDR1 LGHNT and CDR2 FRNRAP. The CDR3 here is CASGLGTGNIQYF. DNA for the CDR3: TGTGCTAGTGGTTTAGGGACAGGGAACATTCAGTACTTC.

Only a few counts were recorded for this clone. The chain combines TRBV19 with TRBJ1-6, with unresolved D. This CDR3 is 14 amino acids long. V was shortened by 0 bases and J by 8 bases, with 8 bases between the two germline ends. The germline V gene encodes CDR1 LNHDA and CDR2 SQIVND (reference sequence). CDR3 DNA sequence: TGTGCCAGTAGTATAGATCTTACAGATTCACCCCTCCACTTT. This translates into CASSIDLTDSPLHF.

As DNA, the CDR3 is TGTGCCAGCTCACCACCTGGAGGGACTAGACAGGGAGGGTACGAGCAGTACTTC. Residues: CASSPPGGTRQGGYEQYF. The chain carries TRBV18 and TRBJ2-7, with D perhaps matching TRBD2 (8 bases). This CDR3 spans 18 amino acids. V gave up 0 bases and J gave up 4 bases, with 22 bases separating them. The germline V gene has CDR1 KGHSH and CDR2 LQKENI.

The CDR3, as DNA: TGTGCCAGTAGCCCTCTAGCGGGCTTAACTGAAGCTTTCTTT. It yields the protein CASSPLAGLTEAFF. The chain links TRBV19 to TRBJ1-1; D gene ambiguous. In germline, CDR1 is LNHDA, CDR2 SQIVND (reference sequence). This CDR3 is built from 14 residues. V was cut by 6 bases and J by 5 bases, with 16 bases left in between.

This clone was seen more than once but under ten times. CDR3 residues: CASSIVERGHQPQHF. The CDR3 DNA follows: TGTGCCAGTAGTATAGTTGAAAGGGGGCATCAGCCCCAGCATTTT. The rearrangement joins TRBV19 to TRBJ1-5; 7 nucleotides agree with TRBD1. V dropped 1 base and J dropped 5; count of bases not matched to a gene: 5. Germline assignment: CDR1 LNHDA and CDR2 SQIVND (reference sequence). The CDR3 sequence is 15 residues long.

The CDR3 bases are TGTGCCAGCTCACCAGGGGCCCTGAACACTGAAGCTTTCTTT. Protein: CASSPGALNTEAFF. The V gene is TRBV18, the J gene TRBJ1-1; the D gene is possibly TRBD1 (5 bases). Germline-derived CDR1 and CDR2 are KGHSH and LQKENI. The V and J ends lost 2 bases and 0 bases respectively, with 7 bases between them. The CDR3 extends over 14 amino acids.

The rearrangement uses TRBV24-1 and TRBJ1-1; perhaps TRBD1 as D (6 bases). V was shortened by 2 bases and J by 4 bases, with 19 bases between the two germline ends. This CDR3 is 17 amino acids long. The germline V gene has CDR1 KGHDR and CDR2 SFDVKD. CDR3 sequence (DNA): TGTGCCACCAGTGATTCCGATCACAGGGAAGTAGGCACTGAAGCTTTCTTT. Its protein is CATSDSDHREVGTEAFF.

This clone was found a few times. This chain connects TRBV2 to TRBJ1-5, with 7 bases that match TRBD1. Germline assignment: CDR1 SNHLY and CDR2 FYNNEI. The CDR3 is made up of 16 amino acids. V lost 5 bases, J lost 0 bases, and 7 bases stayed unmatched. CDR3 sequence (DNA): TGTGCCAGCAGTCTACGGACAGGCTATAGCAATCAGCCCCAGCATTTT. Its protein is CASSLRTGYSNQPQHF.

This clone was recorded once. The chain carries TRBV19 and TRBJ1-6; the D is unclear. With 5 bases removed from V and 0 bases from J, the gap between germline ends came to 11 bases. Germline lookup yields CDR1 LNHDA and CDR2 SQIVND (reference sequence). This CDR3 is 16 amino acids long. The DNA for the CDR3 is TGTGCCAGTAGTGCCGCCCGGAGCTCCTATAATTCACCCCTCCACTTT. Translated, it gives CASSAARSSYNSPLHF.

This chain links TRBV9 with TRBJ1-1; D possibly corresponds to TRBD1 (5 bases). V was cut by 3 bases and J by 2 bases, with 11 bases left in between. Germline V gene sequence: CDR1 SGDLS, CDR2 YYNGEE. CDR3 size: 14 residues. The CDR3 spells CASSAQGPNTEAFF. CDR3 DNA: TGTGCCAGCAGCGCGCAGGGCCCTAACACTGAAGCTTTCTTT.

This clone appeared once. A read error may account for a junction end that differs from germline. The CDR3 here is CASSYSGRALEF. For the CDR3, the DNA is TGTGCCAGCAGTTACTCGGGCAGGGCATTAGAATTT. The gene calls are TRBV6-2 or TRBV6-3 and TRBJ1-5; maybe TRBD1 (5 bases). The CDR3 sequence is 12 residues long. The germline V gene has CDR1 MNHEY and CDR2 SVGEGT.